One T cell receptor (beta chain) is described in this entry. The DNA ends 3 residues before the CDR3 does, and the rest of the CDR3 is filled in from the germline J gene. The sample belongs to a study of T cells in women clearing cervical HPV infection. Genomic DNA, averaging approximately 1,300 ng per sample, yielded TCR beta CDR3 via immunoSEQ. Measured with immunoSEQ multiplex PCR; TCRdb has only the in-frame clones, and not every one. This repertoire includes 20,000 to 25,000 clones. There are 13 residues in the CDR3. Germline CDR1 SEHNR, CDR2 FQNEAQ (reference sequence). The V and J genes are TRBV7-9 and TRBJ2-4; tentative D call: TRBD2 (5 bases). The clonotype originates from a woman aged 18 to 75 with a cervical HPV16 infection that either progressed to CIN3+ or cleared (not recorded which). Material for sequencing was blood buffy coat. CDR3 loop: CASSLETDYGQYF. The covered CDR3 bases are TGTGCCAGCAGCTTAGAGACTGACTATGGT.